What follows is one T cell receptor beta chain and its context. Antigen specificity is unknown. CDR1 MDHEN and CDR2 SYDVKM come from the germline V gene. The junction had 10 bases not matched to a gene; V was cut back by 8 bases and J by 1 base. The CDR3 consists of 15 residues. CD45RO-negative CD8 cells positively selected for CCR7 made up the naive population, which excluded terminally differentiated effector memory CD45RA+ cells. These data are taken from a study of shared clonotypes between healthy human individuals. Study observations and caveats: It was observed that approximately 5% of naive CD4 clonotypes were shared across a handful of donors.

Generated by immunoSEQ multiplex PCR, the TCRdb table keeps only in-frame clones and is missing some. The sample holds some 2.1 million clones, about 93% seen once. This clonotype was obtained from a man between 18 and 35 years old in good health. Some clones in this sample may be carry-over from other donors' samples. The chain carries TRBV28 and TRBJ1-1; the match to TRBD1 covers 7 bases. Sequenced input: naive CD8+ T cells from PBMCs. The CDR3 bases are TGTGCCAGCGGCCTACCCGGGACAGCGAACACTGAAGCTTTCTTT. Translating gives CASGLPGTANTEAFF.